This T cell receptor (beta chain) was observed in a study of T cell responses to AZD1222 COVID-19 vaccine. About the study: Analysis merged second doses at about 4 or about 12 weeks.

J gave up 5 bases and V 5 bases, and 8 bases lay outside the gene matches. The CDR3 is 15 residues long. Per germline, CDR1 MDHEN and CDR2 SYDVKM. The method was immunoSEQ multiplex PCR; TCRdb's version includes in-frame clones alone and lacks a portion of them. The sample has about 100,000 clones; about nine tenths are singletons. V is TRBV28 and J is TRBJ1-2, with 10 bases that match TRBD1. The sequencing used peripheral blood, collected on day 0 of AZD1222 vaccination. The source is an adult in good health. The CDR3 DNA reads as TGTGCCAGCAGTCGGACAGGGGGTTCTCTTTATGGCTACACCTTC. Its protein product is CASSRTGGSLYGYTF.